This TCR beta chain was captured in a study of OX40 agonist ivuxolimab in advanced cancers. Germline CDR1 and CDR2: MDHEN and SYDVKM. This CDR3 is built from 17 residues. Trimming removed 2 bases from V and 3 bases from J; junction bases left unmatched: 9. Sequencing was performed with immunoSEQ multiplex PCR; in TCRdb, only in-frame clones are kept and a portion is missing. This table holds roughly 30,000 clones, roughly 87% found once. This specimen was CD4+ or CD8+ T cells sorted from blood, taken in a trial of the OX40 agonist ivuxolimab. The chain is built from TRBV28 and TRBJ2-3, with TRBD2 matching 9 bases. The clonotype comes from an adult with an advanced solid tumor such as melanoma, head and neck, liver or kidney cancer. The CDR3 coding sequence is TGTGCCAGCAGTTTAGCGGGAGGGGGTGGACGAACAGATACGCAGTATTTT. Protein: CASSLAGGGGRTDTQYF. The whole variable domain, remainder taken from reference TRBV28 and TRBJ2-3, is DVKVTQSSRYLVKRTGEKVFLECVQDMDHENMFWYRQDPGLGLRLIYFSYDVKMKEKGDIPEGYSVSREKKERFSLILESASTNQTSMYLCASSLAGGGGRTDTQYFGPGTRLTVL.